Listed below are T cell receptor beta chains from one sample, sequenced in a study of cytomegalovirus exposure and HLA in healthy donors. Assay: immunoSEQ multiplex PCR; the TCRdb copy retains only in-frame clones and omits some. This repertoire includes about 150,000 clones. The specimen was PBMCs. Receptors originate from a man aged 25-45 years in good health and CMV-seronegative. Each CDR3 is given with its conserved first and last residue. The D gene is left open where the match is weak.

>TRBV6-5|TRBJ1-2|NA|14
TGTGCCAGCAGCCCTGACAGAAAGCCCTATGGCTACACCTTC
CASSPDRKPYGYTF
>TRBV5-6|TRBJ1-3|NA|15
TGTGCCAGCAGCTTGCCCGATTCACTTGGAAACACCATATATTTT
CASSLPDSLGNTIYF
>TRBV6-5|TRBJ2-3|NA|13
TGTGCCAGCAGTTACTACCTATCAGATACGCAGTATTTT
CASSYYLSDTQYF
>TRBV27|TRBJ1-1|NA|13
TGTGCCAGCAGTTTACAGTCGCCTGCAGAAGCTTTCTTT
CASSLQSPAEAFF
>TRBV5-4|TRBJ1-1|NA|12
TGTGCCAGCAGCTCCGGAGATCTAGAAGCTTTCTTT
CASSSGDLEAFF
>TRBV27|TRBJ1-5|NA|19
TGTGCCAGCAGTTTATTGGGTACAGCCCGCACTCCAAGCAATCAGCCCCAGCATTTT
CASSLLGTARTPSNQPQHF
>TRBV28|TRBJ1-2|NA|12
TGTGCCAGCAGGCAGTCATACTATGGCTACACCTTC
CASRQSYYGYTF
>TRBV21-1|TRBJ2-7|NA|16
TGTGCCAGCAGCACGACAGCTTCCAAAATGACCTACGAGCAGTACTTC
CASSTTASKMTYEQYF
>TRBV7-2|TRBJ2-7|TRBD2|14
TGTGCCAGCAGCTTACAGGGAGGGCCCTACGAGCAGTACTTC
CASSLQGGPYEQYF
>TRBV5-1|TRBJ1-1|NA|16
TGCGCCAGCAGCTTGGAACCGGGGGGACTGAACACTGAAGCTTTCTTT
CASSLEPGGLNTEAFF
>TRBV19|TRBJ2-7|NA|14
TGTGCCAGTAGTATTCCGGGACTGATATACGAGCAGTACTTC
CASSIPGLIYEQYF
>TRBV30|TRBJ1-6|NA|14
TGTGCCTGGAATCCGCAAGCCCTAGGGGCGCCCCTCCACTTT
CAWNPQALGAPLHF
>TRBV7-6|TRBJ1-3|NA|15
TGTGCCAGCAGCTTCCAGTTAAGCTCTGGAAACACCATATATTTT
CASSFQLSSGNTIYF
>TRBV5-8|TRBJ1-5|NA|13
TGTGCCAGCAGGCAGGACAGCGTACAGCCCCAGCATTTT
CASRQDSVQPQHF
>TRBV6-5|TRBJ1-1|TRBD1|14
TGTGCCAGCGCATGGGGACAGGGCTACACTGAAGCTTTCTTT
CASAWGQGYTEAFF
>TRBV15|TRBJ2-1|NA|15
TGTGCCACCAGCGCCTCAGGCGGGGCCTACAATGAGCAGTTCTTC
CATSASGGAYNEQFF
>TRBV11-2|TRBJ2-7|TRBD1|14
TGTGCCAGCAGCTTAGGGGGACAGAACTACGAGCAGTACTTC
CASSLGGQNYEQYF
>TRBV5-1|TRBJ2-3|TRBD1|15
TGCGCCAGCAGCGCGACAGGGCTTTTCACAGATACGCAGTATTTT
CASSATGLFTDTQYF
>TRBV5-1|TRBJ2-7|TRBD2|15
TGCGCCAGCAGCGTCGCTAGCGGGGTAACCTACGAGCAGTACTTC
CASSVASGVTYEQYF
>TRBV4-1|TRBJ1-1|NA|16
TGCGCCAGCAGCCAAGACCCAACGGTCTTGAACACTGAAGCTTTCTTT
CASSQDPTVLNTEAFF
>TRBV5-1|TRBJ2-1|TRBD2|13
TGCGCCAGCAGCCGGACTAGTAACGATGAGCAGTTCTTC
CASSRTSNDEQFF
>TRBV7-9|TRBJ2-1|NA|12
TGTGCCAGCAGACCCGCCGGGGATGAGCAGTTCTTC
CASRPAGDEQFF
>TRBV7-8|TRBJ2-3|NA|15
TGTGCCAGCAGGTCTAACAGGGTCACAGCAGATACGCAGTATTTT
CASRSNRVTADTQYF